This entry is about one TCR beta chain. In the original workflow: Amplification of reference gene primers was used by the study to estimate nucleated cell counts. Libraries were prepared by immunoSEQ multiplex PCR; TCRdb keeps only in-frame clonotypes and omits some of them. The V and J calls and clone size come from that table; D and trimming were worked out from the DNA. The profile shows about 62,000 clones, 88% of them singletons. This CDR3 is built from 14 residues. V lost 1 base to trimming and J lost 1 base, with 5 bases between them. The germline V gene encodes CDR1 SGHNT and CDR2 YYREEE (reference sequence). The sample is drawn from a study of blood T cell repertoires in COVID-19. Study-level information: Researchers got acute and convalescent COVID-19 samples from the United States, Italy and Spain. T cells, B-cell-depleted T cells, or PBMCs provided the cDNA or gDNA that served as material.

The specimen was peripheral blood. The receptor comes from a human donor in a cohort sampled during active COVID-19. The rearrangement uses TRBV5-4 and TRBJ2-2; D unresolved. CDR3 DNA sequence: TGTGCCAGCAGCTTGTATTTGAACACCGGGGAGCTGTTTTTT. This gives the protein CASSLYLNTGELFF.